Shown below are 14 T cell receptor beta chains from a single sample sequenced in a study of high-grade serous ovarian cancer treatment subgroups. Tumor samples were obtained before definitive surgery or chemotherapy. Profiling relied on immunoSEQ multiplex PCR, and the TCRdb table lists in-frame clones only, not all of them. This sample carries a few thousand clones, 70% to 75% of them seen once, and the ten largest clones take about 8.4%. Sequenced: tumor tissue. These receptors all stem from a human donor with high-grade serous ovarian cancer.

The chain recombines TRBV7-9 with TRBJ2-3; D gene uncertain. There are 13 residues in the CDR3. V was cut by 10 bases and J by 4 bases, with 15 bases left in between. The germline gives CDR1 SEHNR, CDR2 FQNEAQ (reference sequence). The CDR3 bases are TGTGCCACTCATGCCCGTGGGGCAGATACGCAGTATTTT. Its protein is CATHARGADTQYF. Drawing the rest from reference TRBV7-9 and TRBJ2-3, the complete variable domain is DTGVSQNPRHKITKRGQNVTFRCDPISEHNRLYWYRQTLGQGPEFLTYFQNEAQLEKSRLLSDRFSAERPKGSFSTLEIQRTEQGDSAMYLCATHARGADTQYFGPGTRLTVL.

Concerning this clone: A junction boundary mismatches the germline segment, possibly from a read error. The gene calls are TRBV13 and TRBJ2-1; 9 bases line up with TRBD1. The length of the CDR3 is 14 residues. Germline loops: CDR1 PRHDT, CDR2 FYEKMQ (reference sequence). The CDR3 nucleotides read TGTGCCAGCAGCCTAGGACAGGGGCTCAATGAGCAGTTCTTC. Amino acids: CASSLGQGLNEQFF.

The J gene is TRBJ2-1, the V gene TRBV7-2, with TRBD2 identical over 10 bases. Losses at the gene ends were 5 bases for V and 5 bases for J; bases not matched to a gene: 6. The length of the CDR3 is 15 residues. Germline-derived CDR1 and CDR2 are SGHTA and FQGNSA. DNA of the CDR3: TGTGCCAGCAGCGGGGGACTAGCGTCCGACAATGAGCAGTTCTTC. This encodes CASSGGLASDNEQFF.

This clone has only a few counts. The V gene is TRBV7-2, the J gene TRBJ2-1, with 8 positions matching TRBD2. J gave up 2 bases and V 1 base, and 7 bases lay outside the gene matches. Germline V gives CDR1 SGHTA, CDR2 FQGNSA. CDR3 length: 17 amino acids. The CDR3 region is CASSLGFPGGAYNEQFF. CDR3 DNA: TGTGCCAGCAGCTTAGGGTTCCCCGGGGGGGCCTACAATGAGCAGTTCTTC. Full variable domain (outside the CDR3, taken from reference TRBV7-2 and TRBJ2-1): GAGVSQSPSNKVTEKGKDVELRCDPISGHTALYWYRQSLGQGLEFLIYFQGNSAPDKSGLPSDRFSAERTGGSVSTLTIQRTQQEDSAVYLCASSLGFPGGAYNEQFFGPGTRLTVL.

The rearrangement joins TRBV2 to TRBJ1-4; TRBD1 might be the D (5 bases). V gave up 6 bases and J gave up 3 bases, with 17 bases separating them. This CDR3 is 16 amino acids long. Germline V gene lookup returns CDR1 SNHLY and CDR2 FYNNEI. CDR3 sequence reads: CASSPRVRAANEKLFF. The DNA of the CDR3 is TGTGCCAGCAGCCCCCGGGTCAGGGCAGCTAATGAAAAACTGTTTTTT.

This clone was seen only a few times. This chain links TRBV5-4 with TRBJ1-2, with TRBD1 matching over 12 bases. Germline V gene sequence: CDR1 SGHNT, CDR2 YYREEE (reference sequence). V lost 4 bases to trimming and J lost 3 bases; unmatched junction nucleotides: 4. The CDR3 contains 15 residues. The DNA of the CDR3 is TGTGCCAGCAGCCAGGGACAGGGGGCGGACTATGGCTACACCTTC. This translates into CASSQGQGADYGYTF.

The CDR3 here is CASRAWNTEAFF. The CDR3 bases are TGTGCCAGCAGGGCGTGGAACACTGAAGCTTTCTTT. The chain links TRBV6-6 to TRBJ1-1, with D unclear. V gave up 6 bases and J gave up 1 base, with 6 bases separating them. The CDR3 covers 12 residues. Germline V gene lookup returns CDR1 MNHNY and CDR2 SVGAGI (reference sequence).

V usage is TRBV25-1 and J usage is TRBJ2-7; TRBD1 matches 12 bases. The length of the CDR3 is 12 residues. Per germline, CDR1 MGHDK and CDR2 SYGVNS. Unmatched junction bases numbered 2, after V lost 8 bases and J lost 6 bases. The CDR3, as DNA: TGTGCCAGCGGGACAGGGGGCATCGAGCAGTACTTC. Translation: CASGTGGIEQYF.

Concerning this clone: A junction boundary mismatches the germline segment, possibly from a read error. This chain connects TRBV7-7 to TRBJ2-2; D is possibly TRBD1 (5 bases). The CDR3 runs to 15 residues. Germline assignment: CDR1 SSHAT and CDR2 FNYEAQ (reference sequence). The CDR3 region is CASRPFQASGGELFF. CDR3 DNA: TGTGCTAGCAGGCCTTTCCAGGCTTCAGGGGGGGAGCTGTTTTTT.

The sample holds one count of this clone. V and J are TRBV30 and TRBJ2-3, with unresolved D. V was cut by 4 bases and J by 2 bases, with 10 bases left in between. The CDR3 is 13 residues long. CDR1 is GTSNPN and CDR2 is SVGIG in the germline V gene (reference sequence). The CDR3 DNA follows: TGTGCCTGGATAGGTTCATACACAGATACGCAGTATTTT. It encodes CAWIGSYTDTQYF.

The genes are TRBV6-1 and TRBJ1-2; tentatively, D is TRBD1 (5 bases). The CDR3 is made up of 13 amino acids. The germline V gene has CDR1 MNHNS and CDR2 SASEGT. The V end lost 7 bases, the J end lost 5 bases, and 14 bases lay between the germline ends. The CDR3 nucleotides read TGTGCCAGCACAGGCGGGGGTTCGTATGGCTACACCTTC. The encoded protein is CASTGGGSYGYTF.

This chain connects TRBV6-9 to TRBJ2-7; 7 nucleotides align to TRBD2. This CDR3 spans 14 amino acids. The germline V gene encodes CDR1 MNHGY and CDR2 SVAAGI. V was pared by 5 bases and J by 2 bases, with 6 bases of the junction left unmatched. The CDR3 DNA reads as TGTGCCAGCAGTAATACGGGGGGAACCTACGAGCAGTACTTC. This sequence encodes CASSNTGGTYEQYF.

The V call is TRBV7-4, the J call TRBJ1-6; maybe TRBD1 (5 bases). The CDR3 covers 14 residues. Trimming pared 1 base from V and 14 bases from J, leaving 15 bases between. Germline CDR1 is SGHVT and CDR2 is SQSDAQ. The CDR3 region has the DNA TGTGCCAGCAGCTTAGACGGGGCCCAGGGAACCCTCCACTTT. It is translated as CASSLDGAQGTLHF.

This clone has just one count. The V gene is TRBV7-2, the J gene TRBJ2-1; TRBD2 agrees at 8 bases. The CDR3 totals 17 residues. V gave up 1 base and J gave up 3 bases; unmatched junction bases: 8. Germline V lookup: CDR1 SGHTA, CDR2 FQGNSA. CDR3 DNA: TGTGCCAGCAGCTTAGAGAGCCCGGGGGGGTACTACAATGAGCAGTTCTTC. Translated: CASSLESPGGYYNEQFF.